Listed below are T cell receptor beta chains from one sample, sequenced in a study of a mutant IDH1 vaccine in newly diagnosed glioma. Clones were read by immunoSEQ multiplex PCR, and TCRdb kept only the in-frame ones, dropping some. The sample lists under 35,000 clones; about four fifths were seen once. No antigen has been identified for these receptors. The sequences come from PBMCs, collected from a glioma patient whose treatment included an IDH1 peptide vaccine. These receptor sequences come from a man in his fifties or sixties with glioma. Both conserved end residues are part of each CDR3. D genes are given only for firm matches. Clone size appears in some rows only: once, few, many, or a class for an expanded clone.

clone size	CDR3 length	V gene	J gene	D gene	CDR3 DNA	CDR3 protein
NA	15	TRBV7-9	TRBJ1-5	TRBD1	TGTGCCAGCAGCCTCGGGACAGGGGACAATCAGCCCCAGCATTTT	CASSLGTGDNQPQHF
few	14	TRBV19	TRBJ2-7	TRBD1	TGTGCCAGTGAGGGACGACAGGGCTCCTACGAGCAGTACTTC	CASEGRQGSYEQYF
NA	16	TRBV4-3	TRBJ2-5	TRBD2	TGCGCCAGCAGCCAAGGTCCAGCGGGGGAGCGGGGGACCCAGTACTTC	CASSQGPAGERGTQYF
NA	17	TRBV19	TRBJ2-2	TRBD2	TGTGCCAGTAGGGGACTAGCGGGGGGGCCGAACACCGGGGAGCTGTTTTTT	CASRGLAGGPNTGELFF
NA	16	TRBV5-6	TRBJ2-5	TRBD2	TGTGCCAGCAGCTGGACTAGCGGGCGGCTCCAAGAGACCCAGTACTTC	CASSWTSGRLQETQYF
NA	14	TRBV2	TRBJ1-1	NA	TGTGCCAGCAGTGAAACGTTGCAGAACACTGAAGCTTTCTTT	CASSETLQNTEAFF
NA	14	TRBV6-1	TRBJ1-2	NA	TGTGCCAGCAGTGGCCCGACAGAAAACTATGGCTACACCTTC	CASSGPTENYGYTF
NA	15	TRBV5-5	TRBJ2-5	NA	TGTGCCAGCAGCGGGGGGGCAACCGCCCAAGAGACCCAGTACTTC	CASSGGATAQETQYF
NA	15	TRBV5-1	TRBJ2-1	NA	TGCGCCAGCAGCTTGGAGACAGGAGTGAGGGGCGAGCAGTTCTTC	CASSLETGVRGEQFF
NA	15	TRBV19	TRBJ2-4	NA	TGTGCCAGTTCCCAGGCAGGAAGGAATCAAAACATTCAGTACTTC	CASSQAGRNQNIQYF
NA	13	TRBV7-9	TRBJ2-7	NA	TGTGCCAGCAGCTTAAATGGCGGCTACGAGCAGTACTTC	CASSLNGGYEQYF
NA	11	TRBV20-1	TRBJ1-1	NA	TGCAGTGCCCGAAAAGACACTGAAGCTTTCTTT	CSARKDTEAFF
NA	13	TRBV2	TRBJ1-2	NA	TGTGCCAGCAGTGGGGCCGCCAGGCGCGGCTACACCTTC	CASSGAARRGYTF
NA	14	TRBV11-3	TRBJ2-2	NA	TGTGCCAGCAGCTTAGAAAGGAACACCGGGGAGCTGTTTTTT	CASSLERNTGELFF
NA	11	TRBV5-6	TRBJ1-2	NA	TGTGCCAGCAGCTTGATAGGAGGCTACACCTTC	CASSLIGGYTF
few	14	TRBV6-5	TRBJ1-5	NA	TGTGCCAGCAGTACGGGGTATAGCAATCAGCCCCAGCATTTT	CASSTGYSNQPQHF